A selection of T cell receptor beta chains follows, all from one sample in a study of blood T cells in healthy people across ages. One entry per CDR3 protein, called by TCRdb with MiXCR from the 5' RACE reads. The repertoire holds roughly 720,000 distinct CDR3 sequences, with less than 70% as singletons. The sequenced material came from blood. Receptor source: a man older than 75 in good health. Each CDR3 is given with its conserved first and last residue.

V gene: TRBV7-2
CDR3 protein: CASSAGLAGEYNEQFF

V gene: TRBV10-3
CDR3 protein: CAISQPGPTNEKLFF

V gene: TRBV5-1
CDR3 protein: CASSPPGYEQYF

V gene: TRBV5-6
CDR3 protein: CASSPGGRSYEQYF

V gene: TRBV12-3/TRBV12-4
CDR3 protein: CASSPTAQNRDRKYGYTF

V gene: TRBV7-9
CDR3 protein: CASSPDGELGWTDTQYF

V gene: TRBV9
CDR3 protein: CASSPGGSNYEQYF

V gene: TRBV28
CDR3 protein: CASSLPRAQETQYF

V gene: TRBV20-1
CDR3 protein: CSAASGTRKDNEQFF

V gene: TRBV3-1
CDR3 protein: CASSQDGVGRAFF

V gene: TRBV2
CDR3 protein: CASSDWDRDYTEAFF

V gene: TRBV2
CDR3 protein: CASSGRSYNEQFF

V gene: TRBV6-6
CDR3 protein: CASSYPGLAANEQFF

V gene: TRBV27
CDR3 protein: CASRGTGMGYEQYF

V gene: TRBV27
CDR3 protein: CASSPIANSYEQYF

V gene: TRBV27
CDR3 protein: CASRGVATNEKLFF

V gene: TRBV3-1
CDR3 protein: CASSPYRGTGTKETQYF

V gene: TRBV5-1
CDR3 protein: CASSGTGPSGANVLTF

V gene: TRBV20-1
CDR3 protein: CSARGDHRAPYNEQFF

V gene: TRBV24-1
CDR3 protein: CATRRSGEDRYAYF

V gene: TRBV2
CDR3 protein: CASSDSQLSEQYF

V gene: TRBV10-3
CDR3 protein: CAISEGGRGYNEQFF

V gene: TRBV27
CDR3 protein: CASTAGGNQPQHF

V gene: TRBV7-9
CDR3 protein: CASSFPLTRGIEVAEAFF

V gene: TRBV29-1
CDR3 protein: CSCLGKTHGYAYF

V gene: TRBV3-1
CDR3 protein: CASSQEGFNYGYTF

V gene: TRBV7-2
CDR3 protein: CASSLGGFSSTDTQYF

V gene: TRBV7-2
CDR3 protein: CASRRTSGDAYF

V gene: TRBV10-3
CDR3 protein: CASRDSDQPQHF

V gene: TRBV3-1
CDR3 protein: CASSQDPGRIDEQYF

V gene: TRBV7-3
CDR3 protein: CASSLRRGLNTEAFF

V gene: TRBV6-6
CDR3 protein: CASSDNRGWDEKLFF

V gene: TRBV7-9
CDR3 protein: CASSWRRARVLVGQPQHF

V gene: TRBV14
CDR3 protein: CASSRDSHFSPLHF

V gene: TRBV12-3/TRBV12-4
CDR3 protein: CASSLARGRSNQPQHF

V gene: TRBV5-1
CDR3 protein: CASSSTRTGGYEQYF

V gene: TRBV18
CDR3 protein: CASSQSTGPYEQYF

V gene: TRBV4-1
CDR3 protein: CASSQALAGGPSYNEQFF

V gene: TRBV20-1
CDR3 protein: CSALGSKNGYTF

V gene: TRBV7-2
CDR3 protein: CASSSLGSGNTDTQYF

V gene: TRBV27
CDR3 protein: CASSSRGVGVSNQPQHF

V gene: TRBV6-6
CDR3 protein: CASSTRERTYQETQYF

V gene: TRBV6-1
CDR3 protein: CASSEANRASGYF

V gene: TRBV29-1
CDR3 protein: CSTSTGEGRQETQYF

V gene: TRBV27
CDR3 protein: CASGRGLLYGEQYF

V gene: TRBV20-1
CDR3 protein: CSARDPRTSPTYNEQFF

V gene: TRBV30
CDR3 protein: CAWRRGSYEQYF

V gene: TRBV29-1
CDR3 protein: CSVADSSGANVLTF

V gene: TRBV24-1
CDR3 protein: CATRTAGVETQYF

V gene: TRBV20-1
CDR3 protein: CSATSGSRGYEQYF

V gene: TRBV6-6
CDR3 protein: CASSLNQGARNQPQHF

V gene: TRBV7-2
CDR3 protein: CASSSPGRGKNTEAFF

V gene: TRBV20-1
CDR3 protein: CSARDDLWGRNYEQYF